This T cell receptor (beta chain) emerged from a study of vaccination and CD4 T cells after COVID-19. V trimming: 2 bases; J trimming: 9 bases; junction bases outside the gene matches: 10. Germline CDR1 is KGHSH and CDR2 is LQKENI. This CDR3 comprises 16 residues. A single record per CDR3 protein comes from TCRdb applying MiXCR to the PCR reads. This sample has about 36,000 distinct CDR3 sequences, with under 45% found just once. Stated time point: late sampling 161 to 241 days after vaccination in three convalescent patients. V is TRBV18 and J is TRBJ2-1; 10 bases fit TRBD2. Sequencing was performed on CD4+ T cells from blood, taken about 7 months after SARS-CoV-2 vaccination. The sequence derives from a human donor who had recovered from COVID-19. CDR3 protein: CASSPSLLAGKGEQFF. CDR3 DNA: TGTGCCAGCTCACCATCCTTACTAGCGGGAAAAGGTGAGCAGTTCTTC.